The 32 T cell receptor beta chains given below trace back to one sample, sequenced in a study of OX40 agonist ivuxolimab in advanced cancers. Measured with immunoSEQ multiplex PCR; TCRdb has only the in-frame clones, and not every one. The repertoire consists of roughly 64,000 clones, with roughly 80% occurring once and the leading ten covering 5%. Here the sequenced sample was CD4+ or CD8+ T cells sorted from blood, taken in a trial of the OX40 agonist ivuxolimab. These receptors all stem from an adult with an advanced solid tumor such as melanoma, head and neck, liver or kidney cancer.

The gene calls are TRBV10-1 and TRBJ1-3, with a possible D match to TRBD1 (5 bases). V was trimmed by 0 bases and J by 4 bases, leaving 19 bases between them. The CDR3 sequence is 18 residues long. The germline V gene has CDR1 WNHNN and CDR2 SYGVQD (reference sequence). As DNA, the CDR3 is TGCGCCAGCAGTGAGTCGACTTTTAGGGGCGCGAAGGGAAACACCATATATTTT. This gives the protein CASSESTFRGAKGNTIYF.

The gene calls are TRBV5-1 and TRBJ2-5, with D tentatively TRBD1 (5 bases). The J call is in doubt because the DNA end fits TRBJ2-7 better. Per the germline V gene, CDR1 is SGHRS and CDR2 is YFSETQ. This CDR3 contains 14 residues. The DNA of the CDR3 is TGCGCCAGCAGCTTGGGACAGCGAAGTTACGAGCAGTACTTC. Translating it yields CASSLGQRSYEQYF.

This chain connects TRBV6-5 to TRBJ1-5, with 10 bases aligning to TRBD1. V was pared by 6 bases and J by 7 bases, with 6 bases of the junction left unmatched. Germline V gives CDR1 MNHEY, CDR2 SVGAGI. The CDR3 contains 14 residues. The CDR3, as DNA: TGTGCCAGCAGGCTCCGGGACAGGGGACAGCCCCAGCATTTT. Translated: CASRLRDRGQPQHF.

J is TRBJ1-2 and V is TRBV7-9, with a possible D match to TRBD1 (6 bases). The V and J ends lost 4 bases and 4 bases respectively, with 13 bases between them. This CDR3 has 14 amino acids. Germline CDR1 reads SEHNR; CDR2 reads FQNEAQ (reference sequence). CDR3 sequence: CASSSEGQIYGYTF. The CDR3 nucleotides are TGTGCCAGCAGCTCCGAAGGACAGATCTATGGCTACACCTTC.

The chain recombines TRBV5-1 with TRBJ2-5, with D hard to call. Germline CDR1 reads SGHRS; CDR2 reads YFSETQ. CDR3 size: 12 residues. V lost 3 bases, J lost 2 bases, and 5 bases lay in between. The CDR3 nucleotides read TGCGCCAGCAGCTGGGATCAAGAGACCCAGTACTTC. It is translated as CASSWDQETQYF.

The gene calls are TRBV30 and TRBJ1-4, with 10 bases aligning to TRBD1. V was clipped by 2 bases and J by 11 bases; unmatched bases: 2. This CDR3 has 12 residues. From germline, CDR1 is GTSNPN and CDR2 SVGIG (reference sequence). The CDR3 DNA sequence: TGTGCCTGGAGTTCGGACAGGGGGAAACTGTTTTTT. Its translation is CAWSSDRGKLFF.

V and J are TRBV9 and TRBJ2-5, with a weak D call TRBD1 (6 bases). The CDR3 runs 13 residues. Trimming pared 5 bases from V and 0 bases from J, leaving 8 bases between. Germline V gene data show CDR1 as SGDLS and CDR2 as YYNGEE. CDR3: CASRRTDQETQYF. CDR3 nucleotide sequence: TGTGCCAGCAGAAGGACAGACCAAGAGACCCAGTACTTC. Supplemented by reference TRBV9 and TRBJ2-5, the full variable domain reads DSGVTQTPKHLITATGQRVTLRCSPRSGDLSVYWYQQSLDQGLQFLIQYYNGEERAKGNILERFSAQQFPDLHSELNLSSLELGDSALYFCASRRTDQETQYFGPGTRLLVL.

This clone was counted a few times. The chain is built from TRBV7-3 and TRBJ1-3; D is ambiguous. The CDR3 is 13 amino acids. The germline CDR1 and CDR2 sequences are SGHTA and FQGTGA. With 10 bases removed from V and 0 bases from J, the gap between germline ends came to 10 bases. CDR3 DNA: TGTGCCACAAGCGAGGGCTCTGGAAACACCATATATTTT. Amino acids: CATSEGSGNTIYF. The entire variable domain, with the rest obtained from reference TRBV7-3 and TRBJ1-3, is as follows: GAGVSQTPSNKVTEKGKYVELRCDPISGHTALYWYRQSLGQGPEFLIYFQGTGAADDSGLPNDRFFAVRPEGSVSTLKIQRTERGDSAVYLCATSEGSGNTIYFGEGSWLTVV.

The rearrangement uses TRBV6-1 and TRBJ1-2, with D possibly matching TRBD1 (6 bases). Germline loops: CDR1 MNHNS, CDR2 SASEGT. Deletions cut 5 bases from V and 5 bases from J, with 18 bases between. This CDR3 has 15 residues. The CDR3: CASSWGGRGQYGYTF. The CDR3 nucleotides read TGTGCCAGCAGTTGGGGGGGCAGGGGACAATATGGCTACACCTTC.

The gene calls are TRBV7-8 and TRBJ1-1; a weak D match, TRBD1 (6 bases). The CDR3 has 13 residues. Germline CDR1 SGHVS, CDR2 FQNEAQ. V gave up 8 bases and J gave up 0 bases, with 10 bases separating them. Here the CDR3 DNA reads TGTGCCAGCCATGGACAGCTGAACACTGAAGCTTTCTTT. Amino acid sequence: CASHGQLNTEAFF.

This clone was counted a single time. V is TRBV29-1 and J is TRBJ1-2; 11 bases are shared with TRBD1. CDR1 SQVTM and CDR2 ANQGSEA come from the germline V gene. V shed 7 bases, J shed 0 bases, and the junction held 7 bases outside the gene matches. The CDR3 has 15 residues. Written as DNA, the CDR3 is TGCAGCGCTGTGGGACAGGGGGGACCTAACTATGGCTACACCTTC. Translation gives CSAVGQGGPNYGYTF.

The chain uses TRBV20-1 and TRBJ1-2; D unclear. The CDR3 spans 11 residues. V lost 3 bases, J lost 8 bases, and 10 bases lay in between. Per germline, CDR1 DFQATT and CDR2 SNEGSKA (reference sequence). CDR3 sequence (DNA): TGCAGTGCTAGTCGCGGGGAGGGCTACACCTTC. This sequence encodes CSASRGEGYTF.

This clone is a singleton in its sample. V is TRBV19 and J is TRBJ1-1; D uncertain. CDR1 LNHDA and CDR2 SQIVND come from the germline V gene (reference sequence). The CDR3 is made up of 14 amino acids. V was cut by 4 bases and J by 6 bases, with 15 bases left in between. The CDR3 protein is CASSKEGRRAEAFF. The DNA for the CDR3 is TGTGCCAGTAGTAAGGAGGGAAGGAGGGCTGAAGCTTTCTTT.

This chain connects TRBV7-3 to TRBJ2-7, with TRBD1 matching 8 bases. J lost 6 bases, V lost 5 bases, and 3 bases had no gene match. CDR1 and CDR2 from the germline V gene are SGHTA and FQGTGA. This CDR3 has 12 residues. The CDR3 DNA is TGTGCCAGCAGCCCCGGACAGGGCGAGCAGTACTTC. It translates to CASSPGQGEQYF.

The gene calls are TRBV19 and TRBJ1-5; TRBD1 matches at 7 bases. CDR3 length: 14 residues. V was pared by 9 bases and J by 0 bases, with 5 bases of the junction left unmatched. Germline CDR1 reads LNHDA; CDR2 reads SQIVND (reference sequence). CDR3 loop: CASDRDSSNQPQHF. For the CDR3, the DNA is TGTGCCAGCGACCGGGACAGTAGCAATCAGCCCCAGCATTTT.

This clone was seen more than once but under ten times. A much larger clone is a single base away; this may be a read error. The rearrangement joins TRBV6-5 to TRBJ1-5; no firm D call. Germline CDR1 MNHEY, CDR2 SVGAGI. The CDR3 is 13 amino acids. The CDR3 coding sequence is TGTGCCACCAGTTACTCGGGCAATCAGCCCCAGCATTTT. Its protein product is CATSYSGNQPQHF.

V usage is TRBV19 and J usage is TRBJ1-4; D unclear. Trimming removed 7 bases at V and 11 bases at J, with 20 bases between. CDR1 and CDR2 (germline): LNHDA, SQIVND (reference sequence). CDR3 size: 14 residues. The CDR3 DNA reads as TGTGCCAGTAATCTCGGGAGGGTAGGAGAGAAACTGTTTTTT. This encodes CASNLGRVGEKLFF.

The genes are TRBV21-1 and TRBJ1-5; the DNA was not used to check the table's D call, TRBD1. TRBV21-1 is a documented pseudogene. This CDR3 comprises 15 residues. This chain's CDR3 is CASCQGGQKNQPQHF. CDR3 in DNA: TGTGCCAGCTGCCAAGGGGGACAGAAGAATCAGCCCCAGCATTTT.

This rearrangement joins TRBV9 to TRBJ2-1; 10 bases align to TRBD2. CDR1 is SGDLS, CDR2 YYNGEE, per germline. CDR3 length: 17 amino acids. Losses at the gene ends were 2 bases for V and 0 bases for J; bases not matched to a gene: 5. In nucleotides, the CDR3 is TGTGCCAGCAGCGTCCATAGCGGGGGGAGCTCCTACAATGAGCAGTTCTTC. Encoded protein: CASSVHSGGSSYNEQFF.

The chain couples TRBV7-2 to TRBJ2-1, with D perhaps assigned TRBD1 or TRBD2 (5 bases each). Germline values: CDR1 SGHTA, CDR2 FQGNSA. Deletions cut 5 bases from V and 4 bases from J, with 12 bases between. The CDR3 length is 14 residues. CDR3 coding DNA: TGTGCCAGCAGCCCAGGGACCACATACAATGAGCAGTTCTTC. Encoded protein: CASSPGTTYNEQFF.

The chain's CDR3 is CSVTGTDPHQPQHF. In DNA, the CDR3 is TGCAGCGTTACAGGGACGGATCCCCATCAGCCCCAGCATTTT. The gene calls are TRBV29-1 and TRBJ1-5, with D possibly TRBD1 on 6 matching bases. Trimming removed 5 bases at V and 5 bases at J, with 16 bases between. Looked up from germline, CDR1 is SQVTM and CDR2 is ANQGSEA. The CDR3 runs to 14 residues.

The CDR3 DNA reads as TGTGCCAGCAGCGGACAGGTCTTGGACAATGAGCAGTTCTTC. Translating gives CASSGQVLDNEQFF. The chain has TRBV9 and TRBJ2-1; D is possibly TRBD1 (6 bases). The germline CDR1 and CDR2 sequences are SGDLS and YYNGEE. The CDR3 spans 14 residues. V shed 3 bases and J shed 5 bases, with 12 bases lying between them. Drawing the rest from reference TRBV9 and TRBJ2-1, the complete variable domain is DSGVTQTPKHLITATGQRVTLRCSPRSGDLSVYWYQQSLDQGLQFLIQYYNGEERAKGNILERFSAQQFPDLHSELNLSSLELGDSALYFCASSGQVLDNEQFFGPGTRLTVL.

The chain is built from TRBV7-9 and TRBJ2-5; possibly TRBD2 for D (6 bases). Between the trimmed V and J ends, which lost 3 bases and 4 bases, there was a span of 15 bases. CDR1 and CDR2 (germline): SEHNR, FQNEAQ (reference sequence). The CDR3 consists of 15 residues. CDR3 DNA: TGTGCCAGCAGCTTTGAAACGGGACTCCGAGAGACCCAGTACTTC. Amino acid sequence: CASSFETGLRETQYF.

The count of this clone is one. The chain employs TRBV29-1 and TRBJ2-3, with a tentative D call TRBD1 (5 bases). Germline loops: CDR1 SQVTM, CDR2 ANQGSEA. CDR3 size: 11 residues. V dropped 3 bases and J dropped 4 bases, with 5 bases sitting between them. The CDR3 protein is CSVETADTQYF. The CDR3 nucleotides are TGCAGCGTTGAGACAGCAGATACGCAGTATTTT.

There are a few counts of this clone. The rearrangement joins TRBV10-1 to TRBJ1-6; a possible D gene is TRBD1 (6 bases). The V gene lost 5 bases and the J gene lost 5 bases, with 13 bases spanning the gap. The CDR3 covers 15 residues. Looked up from germline, CDR1 is WNHNN and CDR2 is SYGVQD (reference sequence). CDR3 DNA: TGCGCCAGCAGTTTTACCCGGGACAATAATTCACCCCTCCACTTT. It is translated as CASSFTRDNNSPLHF.

The chain has TRBV7-9 and TRBJ2-7; 9 positions match TRBD2. The CDR3 has 16 amino acids. Trimming cost V 2 bases and J 1 base; bases outside gene matches: 6. The germline V gene encodes CDR1 SEHNR and CDR2 FQNEAQ (reference sequence). CDR3 sequence (DNA): TGTGCCAGCAGCTTATTTCTGGCGGGGGGGTCCTACGAGCAGTACTTC. It codes for CASSLFLAGGSYEQYF.

This chain links TRBV14 with TRBJ1-3, with D unresolved. V was pared by 7 bases and J by 0 bases, with 10 bases between. CDR1 and CDR2 (germline): SGHDN, FVKESK. This CDR3 contains 14 residues. This chain's CDR3 is CASNPSYSGNTIYF. Here the CDR3 DNA reads TGTGCCAGCAACCCATCTTACTCTGGAAACACCATATATTTT.

The genes are TRBV5-1 and TRBJ2-3; tentatively, D is TRBD1 or TRBD2 (5 bases each). The V gene's germline CDR1 is SGHRS and CDR2 YFSETQ. The germline V and J ends were trimmed by 5 bases and 2 bases, with 27 bases remaining between them. The CDR3 extends over 19 amino acids. The CDR3: CASRLDRDGAHQPTDTQYF. For the CDR3, the DNA is TGCGCCAGCAGACTAGACCGGGACGGCGCACACCAACCCACAGATACGCAGTATTTT.

This chain uses TRBV7-7 with TRBJ2-1; 12 bases match TRBD2. The V and J ends lost 5 bases and 10 bases, in that order; junction bases with no gene match: 9. The germline V gene has CDR1 SSHAT and CDR2 FNYEAQ (reference sequence). The CDR3 consists of 15 residues. The CDR3 loop is CASSPRLAGDREQFF. The CDR3 DNA follows: TGTGCCAGCAGCCCGCGACTAGCGGGAGATAGGGAGCAGTTCTTC.

This rearrangement joins TRBV7-9 to TRBJ2-1; 12 bases line up with TRBD2. The ends lost 5 bases at V and 9 bases at J; junction bases unmatched: 8. The CDR3 consists of 15 residues. Germline assignment: CDR1 SEHNR and CDR2 FQNEAQ (reference sequence). The CDR3 loop reads CASSPLAGGVSEQFF. The CDR3 DNA is TGTGCCAGCAGCCCGCTAGCGGGGGGGGTCAGTGAGCAGTTCTTC.

V and J are TRBV6-4 and TRBJ1-2; D ambiguous. This CDR3 region has 12 residues. Trimming left V 0 bases short and J 5 bases short, with 4 bases between. Germline assignment: CDR1 MRHNA and CDR2 SNTAGT. CDR3 residues: CASSDSQYGYTF. DNA of the CDR3: TGTGCCAGCAGTGACTCACAGTATGGCTACACCTTC.

This clone was detected once. This sequence joins TRBV7-2 and TRBJ2-5; 9 bases line up with TRBD2. The J call is doubtful: the DNA matches TRBJ2-7 better. Germline V gene data show CDR1 as SGHTA and CDR2 as FQGNSA. The CDR3 totals 15 residues. In DNA, the CDR3 is TGTGCCAGCAGCTTGTCTACTAGCGGGCCGTACGAGCAGTACTTC. It yields the protein CASSLSTSGPYEQYF.